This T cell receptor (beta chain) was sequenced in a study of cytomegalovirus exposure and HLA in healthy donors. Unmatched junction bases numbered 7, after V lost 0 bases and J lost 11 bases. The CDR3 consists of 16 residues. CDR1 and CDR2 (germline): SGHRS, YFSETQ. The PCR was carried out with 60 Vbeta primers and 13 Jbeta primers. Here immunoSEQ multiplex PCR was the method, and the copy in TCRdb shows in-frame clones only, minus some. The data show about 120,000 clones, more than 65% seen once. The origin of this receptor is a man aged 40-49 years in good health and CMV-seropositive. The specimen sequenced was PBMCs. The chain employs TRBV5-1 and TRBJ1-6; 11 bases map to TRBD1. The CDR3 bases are TGCGCCAGCAGCTTGGCCGGGACAGGGGGAAATCCACCCCTCCACTTT. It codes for CASSLAGTGGNPPLHF.